This record covers a single TCR beta chain. This entry is derived from a study of T cell responses to AZD1222 COVID-19 vaccine. Between the trimmed V and J ends, which lost 5 bases and 3 bases, there was a span of 14 bases. Germline V lookup: CDR1 MDHEN, CDR2 SYDVKM. The CDR3 runs to 15 residues. Sequencing used immunoSEQ multiplex PCR; TCRdb keeps in-frame clones, though not all of them. This sample has tens of thousands of clones, with over 70% found just once. The sample here was peripheral blood, taken 28 days after the second AZD1222 dose. The chain employs TRBV28 and TRBJ1-5; D is possibly TRBD1 (5 bases). The source is an adult who received the AZD1222 COVID-19 vaccine. The CDR3 reads CASSPSQGLNQPQHF. The CDR3 DNA sequence: TGTGCCAGCAGTCCCTCTCAGGGTCTCAATCAGCCCCAGCATTTT.